One sample yielded the 22 T cell receptor beta chains listed below, sequenced in a study of T cell responses to AZD1222 COVID-19 vaccine. The protocol was immunoSEQ multiplex PCR, while the TCRdb copy is restricted to in-frame clones and leaves out a portion. The sample carries around 83,000 clones, 88% recorded once. Sequenced material: peripheral blood, taken on day 0 of AZD1222 vaccination. Receptor source: an adult in good health.

CDR3 DNA sequence: TGCGCCAGCAGCCAAGATCTAGGACTAGCGGGGGTTGGCGGCGAGCAGTACTTC. It encodes CASSQDLGLAGVGGEQYF. The genes are TRBV4-3 and TRBJ2-7; the match to TRBD2 covers 13 bases. This CDR3 is built from 18 residues. CDR1 and CDR2 (germline): LGHNA, YSLEER. Germline trimming cut 0 bases from V and 6 bases from J; bases unmatched to any gene: 11.

The V call is TRBV24-1, the J call TRBJ2-2, with D tentatively TRBD2 (7 bases). V lost 3 bases and J lost 6, with 16 bases in between. The germline CDR1 and CDR2 sequences are KGHDR and SFDVKD. CDR3 size: 16 residues. The CDR3, as DNA: TGTGCCACCAGTGATGTTGGGGGGGCGGCGTCCGGGGAGCTGTTTTTT. Amino acid sequence: CATSDVGGAASGELFF.

The chain recombines TRBV6-2 or TRBV6-3 with TRBJ2-7; the match to TRBD2 covers 7 bases. Germline trimming cut 0 bases from V and 5 bases from J; bases unmatched to any gene: 19. The CDR3 has 19 residues. Per the germline V gene, CDR1 is MNHEY and CDR2 is SVGEGT. CDR3 protein: CASSYSFCIWPGLVNEQYF. The CDR3 nucleotides read TGTGCCAGCAGTTACTCGTTTTGTATCTGGCCCGGACTAGTCAACGAGCAGTACTTC.

The genes are TRBV6-5 and TRBJ2-1; tentatively, D is TRBD2 (5 bases). Trimming shortened V by 8 bases and J by 10 bases, and 12 bases separated the two germline ends. The CDR3 runs to 11 residues. In germline, CDR1 is MNHEY, CDR2 SVGAGI. The CDR3 reads CASHYSGEQFF. CDR3 coding DNA: TGTGCCAGCCATTACAGCGGCGAGCAGTTCTTC.

The DNA of the CDR3 is TGTGCCAGTAGCAAAGGGACTAGCGGGGCGAGCACAGATACGCAGTATTTT. Translated, it gives CASSKGTSGASTDTQYF. The gene calls are TRBV19 and TRBJ2-3; 13 bases align to TRBD2. The germline V gene encodes CDR1 LNHDA and CDR2 SQIVND (reference sequence). After removal of 6 bases from V and 0 bases from J, the junction contained 6 bases not matched to a gene. CDR3 size: 17 residues.

V is TRBV11-2 and J is TRBJ1-2; D possibly corresponds to TRBD1 (6 bases). CDR1 and CDR2 from the germline V gene are SGHAT and FQNNGV. The CDR3 has 13 residues. V lost 2 bases and J lost 7, with 11 bases in between. The CDR3: CASSLQGGSGYTF. The DNA of the CDR3 is TGTGCCAGCAGCTTACAAGGGGGAAGTGGCTACACCTTC.

The genes are TRBV5-1 and TRBJ2-3, with 12 nucleotides matching TRBD2. The ends lost 6 bases at V and 5 bases at J; junction bases unmatched: 7. CDR3 length: 15 residues. CDR1 and CDR2 from the germline V gene are SGHRS and YFSETQ. For the CDR3, the DNA is TGCGCCAGCATCGCTAGCGGGGGGGCCGGAGATACGCAGTATTTT. Protein product: CASIASGGAGDTQYF.

The chain employs TRBV5-4 and TRBJ2-2, with 7 bases that match TRBD1. The J segment lost 6 bases and the V segment lost 0 bases, leaving 5 bases of the junction unmatched. The V gene's germline CDR1 is SGHNT and CDR2 YYREEE (reference sequence). CDR3 length: 15 amino acids. Written as DNA, the CDR3 is TGTGCCAGCAGCTTGGGACAGGGAATGGCCGGGGAGCTGTTTTTT. Its protein is CASSLGQGMAGELFF.

The table lists this clone with a count of one. The chain carries TRBV28 and TRBJ1-1, with TRBD1 as a possible D gene (6 bases). This CDR3 region has 13 residues. Germline V gene lookup returns CDR1 MDHEN and CDR2 SYDVKM. V lost 9 bases and J 2 bases, leaving 13 bases between the germline ends. The CDR3 DNA reads TGTGCCAGTGATATGACAGGAAACACTGAAGCTTTCTTT. Translating it yields CASDMTGNTEAFF.

The chain is built from TRBV7-2 and TRBJ2-3; 7 nucleotides agree with TRBD2. The CDR3 sequence is 15 residues long. Germline CDR1 reads SGHTA; CDR2 reads FQGNSA. The junction had 14 bases not matched to a gene; V was cut back by 6 bases and J by 8 bases. CDR3 protein: CASSPRGDVGGTQYF. The CDR3 nucleotides read TGTGCCAGCAGTCCCCGGGGGGACGTAGGAGGTACGCAGTATTTT.

V and J are TRBV6-5 and TRBJ1-2; D is unresolved. Germline V gives CDR1 MNHEY, CDR2 SVGAGI. The CDR3 totals 14 residues. V shed 0 bases and J shed 2 bases, with 7 bases lying between them. The CDR3: CASSYSTGNYGYTF. CDR3 nucleotide sequence: TGTGCCAGCAGTTACTCGACCGGCAACTATGGCTACACCTTC.

V gene TRBV7-3 combines with J gene TRBJ2-5, with a possible D match to TRBD1 (6 bases). The germline V gene has CDR1 SGHTA and CDR2 FQGTGA. There are 14 residues in the CDR3. V shed 5 bases and J shed 3 bases, with 13 bases lying between them. CDR3 in DNA: TGTGCCAGCAGCCCGCAAGGGGGAAAAGAGACCCAGTACTTC. It translates to CASSPQGGKETQYF.

This clone was observed a single time. The genes are TRBV12-3 or TRBV12-4 and TRBJ1-2; D is perhaps TRBD1 (5 bases). CDR3 size: 13 residues. V was pared by 6 bases and J by 3 bases, with 11 bases between. The CDR3 DNA is TGTGCCAGCAGCCTCGGAGGGGACTATGGCTACACCTTC. Its translation: CASSLGGDYGYTF.

V gene TRBV6-5 combines with J gene TRBJ2-2; no clear D gene. V was clipped by 6 bases and J by 0 bases, with 8 bases between them. Germline lookup yields CDR1 MNHEY and CDR2 SVGAGI. The CDR3 is 14 amino acids. CDR3 nucleotide sequence: TGTGCCAGCAGCCGGGCACCGAACACCGGGGAGCTGTTTTTT. It translates to CASSRAPNTGELFF.

The rearrangement uses TRBV19 and TRBJ1-4; possibly TRBD1 for D (5 bases). CDR3 length: 15 amino acids. Trimming cost V 8 bases and J 0 bases, with 13 bases left between them. Germline V gene data show CDR1 as LNHDA and CDR2 as SQIVND (reference sequence). CDR3 residues: CASYADTSTNEKLFF. The CDR3 DNA reads TGTGCCAGTTACGCGGACACATCAACTAATGAAAAACTGTTTTTT.

The chain has TRBV18 and TRBJ2-7, with TRBD1 matching over 10 bases. This CDR3 contains 14 residues. The germline gives CDR1 KGHSH, CDR2 LQKENI. V shed 5 bases, J shed 3 bases, and the junction held 4 bases outside the gene matches. CDR3 amino acids: CASSVGTGDYEQYF. The CDR3 DNA reads as TGTGCCAGCTCAGTCGGGACAGGGGACTACGAGCAGTACTTC.

V is TRBV4-3 and J is TRBJ1-2; D not resolved. Trimming took off 4 bases at V and 2 bases at J, with 5 bases between the two ends. CDR1 and CDR2 from the germline V gene are LGHNA and YSLEER. The CDR3 is 12 residues long. CDR3 sequence: CASSRENYGYTF. Here the CDR3 DNA reads TGCGCCAGCAGCCGAGAAAACTATGGCTACACCTTC.

As regards this clone: The same CDR3 arises from other DNA sequences in this sample as well. This CDR3 is CASSLERGGYEQYF. CDR3 DNA: TGTGCCAGCAGCTTAGAGAGGGGAGGCTACGAGCAGTACTTC. The rearrangement joins TRBV7-2 to TRBJ2-7; possible D gene TRBD2, 6 bases. This CDR3 is built from 14 residues. In germline, CDR1 is SGHTA, CDR2 FQGNSA. With 1 base removed from V and 3 bases from J, the gap between germline ends came to 10 bases.

The chain joins TRBV12-3 or TRBV12-4 to TRBJ1-2, with D unresolved. The CDR3 sequence is 10 residues long. With 10 bases removed from V and 4 bases from J, the gap between germline ends came to 7 bases. The CDR3 DNA reads TGTGCCACCCGGCGCTATGGCTACACCTTC. Translated: CATRRYGYTF.

V gene TRBV28 combines with J gene TRBJ1-5; D is possibly TRBD1 (5 bases). V lost 6 bases and J lost 3, with 15 bases in between. Germline V gene data show CDR1 as MDHEN and CDR2 as SYDVKM. There are 15 residues in the CDR3. The CDR3 DNA follows: TGTGCCAGCAGCGGGATGCGGGGGGACAATCAGCCCCAGCATTTT. Residues: CASSGMRGDNQPQHF.

This rearrangement joins TRBV5-5 to TRBJ1-2; TRBD1 matches at 7 bases. Trimming took 0 bases from V and 4 from J; bases not matched to a gene: 3. The CDR3 covers 14 residues. Germline CDR1 is SGHKS and CDR2 is YYEKEE (reference sequence). The CDR3 region has the DNA TGTGCCAGCAGCTTGGGCAGGGGGGGCTATGGCTACACCTTC. This encodes CASSLGRGGYGYTF.

This sequence joins TRBV6-1 and TRBJ1-6; D is ambiguous. Germline V CDR1 and CDR2: MNHNS, SASEGT. CDR3 length: 16 residues. V was cut by 2 bases and J by 1 base, with 9 bases left in between. The CDR3 coding sequence is TGTGCCAGCAGTGAATCTTGGGTATCCTATAATTCACCCCTCCACTTT. It specifies CASSESWVSYNSPLHF.